The rows below give T cell receptor beta chains drawn from one sample of a study of chemoradiotherapy in HPV16-positive cancers. Here immunoSEQ multiplex PCR was the method, and the copy in TCRdb shows in-frame clones only, minus some. This sample has about 21,000 clones, with around 87% found just once. Sequences were derived from blood, sampled from a patient who underwent chemoradiotherapy. These receptors all come from a human donor with HPV-associated anogenital cancer. The CDR3 runs from the conserved cysteine through the conserved F or W. The D gene is left open where the match is weak. A row's size may be missing; if present it is once, few, many or a size class.

v_call: TRBV9
clone_size: .
d_call: .
j_call: TRBJ2-3
cdr3_nt: TGTGCCAGCAGCGTAGGTAACAGGGATTCAAACGGGGATACGCAGTATTTT
cdr3_aa: CASSVGNRDSNGDTQYF

v_call: TRBV14
clone_size: .
d_call: .
j_call: TRBJ2-3
cdr3_nt: TGTGCCAGCAGCCAAGATAGTCTGGGGCCCCGGACAGATACGCAGTATTTT
cdr3_aa: CASSQDSLGPRTDTQYF

v_call: TRBV6-6
clone_size: .
d_call: TRBD2
j_call: TRBJ2-5
cdr3_nt: TGTGCCAGCAGTTATTCTAGCGGTGCCTCGGAGACCCAGTACTTC
cdr3_aa: CASSYSSGASETQYF

v_call: TRBV9
clone_size: .
d_call: .
j_call: TRBJ2-6
cdr3_nt: TGTGCCAGCAGCGTAGGAATTGAGGGAAATACTGGGGCCAACGTCCTGACTTTC
cdr3_aa: CASSVGIEGNTGANVLTF

v_call: TRBV7-9
clone_size: .
d_call: .
j_call: TRBJ2-1
cdr3_nt: TGTGCCAGCAGCCCCCGAGGGAGCCCCCTCAATGAGCAGTTCTTC
cdr3_aa: CASSPRGSPLNEQFF

v_call: TRBV7-2
clone_size: .
d_call: .
j_call: TRBJ1-1
cdr3_nt: TGTGCCAGCGTCCTTTTTCCGGGTAACACTGAAGCTTTCTTT
cdr3_aa: CASVLFPGNTEAFF

v_call: TRBV11-2
clone_size: .
d_call: .
j_call: TRBJ2-7
cdr3_nt: TGTGCCAGCAGCTTAGACAGGGGCCTCGGGTACGAGCAGTACTTC
cdr3_aa: CASSLDRGLGYEQYF

v_call: TRBV28
clone_size: .
d_call: TRBD1
j_call: TRBJ1-4
cdr3_nt: TGTGCCAGCAGCCGGACAGGGGAACTGTTTTTT
cdr3_aa: CASSRTGELFF

v_call: TRBV10-3
clone_size: .
d_call: .
j_call: TRBJ2-5
cdr3_nt: TGTGCCTCAGGACAGTTGGAGACCCAGTACTTC
cdr3_aa: CASGQLETQYF

v_call: TRBV18
clone_size: .
d_call: TRBD1
j_call: TRBJ1-4
cdr3_nt: TGTGCCAGCTCACTCGATCGACAGGGGTGGAAACTGTTTTTT
cdr3_aa: CASSLDRQGWKLFF

v_call: TRBV11-2
clone_size: .
d_call: TRBD1
j_call: TRBJ2-5
cdr3_nt: TGTGCCAGCAGCTGGGACAGACAAGAGACCCAGTACTTC
cdr3_aa: CASSWDRQETQYF

v_call: TRBV7-9
clone_size: .
d_call: TRBD1
j_call: TRBJ2-1
cdr3_nt: TGTGCCAGCAGCCCTCCGGGACAGGGAGCCGTGGGTGAGCAGTTCTTC
cdr3_aa: CASSPPGQGAVGEQFF

v_call: TRBV9
clone_size: .
d_call: .
j_call: TRBJ1-6
cdr3_nt: TGTGCCAGCAGCGCGACAGACGACTATAATTCACCCCTCCACTTT
cdr3_aa: CASSATDDYNSPLHF

v_call: TRBV6-1
clone_size: .
d_call: TRBD1
j_call: TRBJ2-6
cdr3_nt: TGTGCCAGCAGGACAGGGGGCTCTGGGGCCAACGTCCTGACTTTC
cdr3_aa: CASRTGGSGANVLTF

v_call: TRBV2
clone_size: .
d_call: .
j_call: TRBJ2-6
cdr3_nt: TGTGCCAGCAGTGAATCGAGCTCTGGGGCCAACGTCCTGACTTTC
cdr3_aa: CASSESSSGANVLTF

v_call: TRBV5-4
clone_size: once
d_call: TRBD2
j_call: TRBJ2-1
cdr3_nt: TGTGCCAGCAGCTTGGTTGTTAGCGGGGACAATGAGCAGTTCTTC
cdr3_aa: CASSLVVSGDNEQFF

v_call: TRBV7-9
clone_size: once
d_call: TRBD1
j_call: TRBJ1-2
cdr3_nt: TGTGCCAGCAGCTTACCGACAGGGTATGGCTACACCTTC
cdr3_aa: CASSLPTGYGYTF

v_call: TRBV27
clone_size: .
d_call: TRBD1
j_call: TRBJ2-3
cdr3_nt: TGTGCCAGCAGTTCCGACAGGGCAATAGGCACAGATACGCAGTATTTT
cdr3_aa: CASSSDRAIGTDTQYF

v_call: TRBV29-1
clone_size: once
d_call: .
j_call: TRBJ1-1
cdr3_nt: TGCAGCGTTGAGCTGGGAGGCGCTTTCTTT
cdr3_aa: CSVELGGAFF

v_call: TRBV5-1
clone_size: .
d_call: .
j_call: TRBJ2-7
cdr3_nt: TGCGCCAGCAGCTTGGCGAGGGGGCGGGGCGACGAGCAGTACTTC
cdr3_aa: CASSLARGRGDEQYF

v_call: TRBV5-6
clone_size: .
d_call: .
j_call: TRBJ1-2
cdr3_nt: TGTGCCAGCAGCTCCATGGATGGCTACACCTTC
cdr3_aa: CASSSMDGYTF

v_call: TRBV2
clone_size: .
d_call: TRBD2
j_call: TRBJ2-3
cdr3_nt: TGTGCCAGCAGTAAACTAGCGGGGCACCATACGCAGTATTTT
cdr3_aa: CASSKLAGHHTQYF

v_call: TRBV7-9
clone_size: .
d_call: .
j_call: TRBJ2-5
cdr3_nt: TGTGCCAGCAGCCCGAGCGTTGCCTTACAAGAGACCCAGTACTTC
cdr3_aa: CASSPSVALQETQYF

v_call: TRBV7-7
clone_size: .
d_call: .
j_call: TRBJ1-1
cdr3_nt: TGTGCTAGCAGCTTCACCCAAAACACTGAAGCTTTCTTT
cdr3_aa: CASSFTQNTEAFF

v_call: TRBV4-3
clone_size: .
d_call: .
j_call: TRBJ1-2
cdr3_nt: TGCGCCAGCAGCCAAACTATATCGGTTGGTGGCTACACCTTC
cdr3_aa: CASSQTISVGGYTF

v_call: TRBV6-6
clone_size: .
d_call: TRBD1
j_call: TRBJ1-5
cdr3_nt: TGTGCCAGCAGTCAAGGGAAAACAGGGGATCAGCCCCAGCATTTT
cdr3_aa: CASSQGKTGDQPQHF

v_call: TRBV5-6
clone_size: .
d_call: .
j_call: TRBJ1-4
cdr3_nt: TGTGCCAGCAGCTTCCTAGGTCTTGAAAAACTGTTTTTT
cdr3_aa: CASSFLGLEKLFF

v_call: TRBV6-5
clone_size: .
d_call: .
j_call: TRBJ1-5
cdr3_nt: TGTGCCAGCAGTTTCCCCGGGGCACATAGCAATCAGCCCCAGCATTTT
cdr3_aa: CASSFPGAHSNQPQHF

v_call: TRBV10-3
clone_size: once
d_call: TRBD2
j_call: TRBJ2-7
cdr3_nt: TGTGCCATCAGAGTACTAGCGGGAGCGGACGAGCAGTACTTC
cdr3_aa: CAIRVLAGADEQYF

v_call: TRBV7-7
clone_size: .
d_call: .
j_call: TRBJ2-5
cdr3_nt: TGTGCCAGCAGCTTCGGGACACATAAAGAGACCCAGTACTTC
cdr3_aa: CASSFGTHKETQYF

v_call: TRBV29-1
clone_size: once
d_call: .
j_call: TRBJ2-7
cdr3_nt: TGCAGCGTCGCGTCGGGGGCCTACGAGCAGTACTTC
cdr3_aa: CSVASGAYEQYF

v_call: TRBV6-4
clone_size: .
d_call: TRBD1
j_call: TRBJ2-7
cdr3_nt: TGTGCCAGCCGAACCCGACAGGGCCTCTCCTACGAGCAGTACTTC
cdr3_aa: CASRTRQGLSYEQYF

v_call: TRBV19
clone_size: .
d_call: .
j_call: TRBJ2-2
cdr3_nt: TGTGCCTCGAAGGAGGGGGGAGGCACCGGGGAGCTGTTTTTT
cdr3_aa: CASKEGGGTGELFF

v_call: TRBV15
clone_size: .
d_call: .
j_call: TRBJ2-7
cdr3_nt: TGTGCCACCAGCAGAGATTGGACCAAAAACGAGCAGTACTTC
cdr3_aa: CATSRDWTKNEQYF

v_call: TRBV14
clone_size: .
d_call: .
j_call: TRBJ2-1
cdr3_nt: TGTGCCAGCAGCCAAGATTTCGGGGTGAGCTCCTACAATGAGCAGTTCTTC
cdr3_aa: CASSQDFGVSSYNEQFF

v_call: TRBV6-5
clone_size: .
d_call: .
j_call: TRBJ2-2
cdr3_nt: TGTGCCAGCGGGGCAGGAGCGAACACCGGGGAGCTGTTTTTT
cdr3_aa: CASGAGANTGELFF

v_call: TRBV11-3
clone_size: .
d_call: TRBD1
j_call: TRBJ1-5
cdr3_nt: TGTGCCAGCAGCTTAGATTATGAGGTGACAGGGTCTCAGCCCCAGCATTTT
cdr3_aa: CASSLDYEVTGSQPQHF

v_call: TRBV5-8
clone_size: .
d_call: TRBD2
j_call: TRBJ2-3
cdr3_nt: TGTGCCAGCAGCTCCGGGACTAGCGCCAGCACAGATACGCAGTATTTT
cdr3_aa: CASSSGTSASTDTQYF

v_call: TRBV15
clone_size: .
d_call: TRBD2
j_call: TRBJ2-1
cdr3_nt: TGTGCCACCAGCAGAGATCCCGCGGGAGGGAGGAATGAGCAGTTCTTC
cdr3_aa: CATSRDPAGGRNEQFF

v_call: TRBV9
clone_size: few
d_call: TRBD1
j_call: TRBJ2-2
cdr3_nt: TGTGCCAGCAGCGGCAAACAGGGGGCCACCGGGGAGCTGTTTTTT
cdr3_aa: CASSGKQGATGELFF

v_call: TRBV2
clone_size: .
d_call: .
j_call: TRBJ1-3
cdr3_nt: TGTGCCAGCAGTTACGGTAGCTCTGGAAACACCATATATTTT
cdr3_aa: CASSYGSSGNTIYF

v_call: TRBV11-2
clone_size: .
d_call: TRBD2
j_call: TRBJ2-1
cdr3_nt: TGTGCCAGCAGCTTGGCCGCCCGGCTAGCGGGAGTCAATGAGCAGTTCTTC
cdr3_aa: CASSLAARLAGVNEQFF

v_call: TRBV28
clone_size: once
d_call: .
j_call: TRBJ1-1
cdr3_nt: TGTGCCAGCAGTCCCCGCACTAACACTGAAGCTTTCTTT
cdr3_aa: CASSPRTNTEAFF

v_call: TRBV2
clone_size: .
d_call: TRBD1
j_call: TRBJ2-7
cdr3_nt: TGTGCCAGCAGTGACCTCGACAGGGCCTACGAGCAGTACTTC
cdr3_aa: CASSDLDRAYEQYF

v_call: TRBV5-1
clone_size: .
d_call: TRBD1
j_call: TRBJ2-3
cdr3_nt: TGCGCCAGCAGCCTGGGACAGCCTGGCACAGATACGCAGTATTTT
cdr3_aa: CASSLGQPGTDTQYF